This record covers a single TCR beta chain. The data originate from a study of T cell changes during pregnancy in multiple sclerosis. CDR3 length equals 15 residues. The trim removed 6 bases at V and 4 bases at J, leaving 11 bases unmatched. Germline loops: CDR1 MDHEN, CDR2 SYDVKM. Only in-frame clones appear in the TCRdb table, and some are missing; sequencing was by immunoSEQ multiplex PCR. Of around 60,000 clones in the sample, roughly 90% are singletons; the top ten hold approximately 1.5%. This sequence originates from a female donor with multiple sclerosis, enrolled in a pregnancy study. The sequencing used peripheral blood, collected in the second trimester of pregnancy. The genes are TRBV28 and TRBJ1-2, with 7 bases identical to TRBD1. The CDR3 nucleotides read TGTGCCAGCAGCCAAGGGGACAGCAGCGGCTATGGCTACACCTTC. Its protein is CASSQGDSSGYGYTF.